The 23 T cell receptor beta chains below were found in one sample sequenced in a study of blood T cell repertoires in COVID-19. The repertoire was sequenced with immunoSEQ multiplex PCR; TCRdb's copy has only in-frame clones and lacks some. The repertoire consists of about 64,000 clones, with 70% to 90% occurring once and the leading ten covering approximately 1.2%. The sequenced sample consisted of peripheral blood. These receptors were collected from a man in his forties with acute or convalescent COVID-19.

This clone was observed a single time. CDR3 DNA sequence: TGTGCCAGCAAGGGCTCCGGACAGGGGTGGGAGACCCAGTACTTC. This sequence encodes CASKGSGQGWETQYF. This sequence joins TRBV6-6 and TRBJ2-5; 9 bases are a match to TRBD1. From germline, CDR1 is MNHNY and CDR2 SVGAGI (reference sequence). Trimming at V came to 7 bases and at J to 5 bases, leaving 11 bases not matched to a gene. The CDR3 totals 15 residues.

The chain carries TRBV30 and TRBJ1-1; a possible D gene is TRBD1 (6 bases). The V end was cut by 3 bases, the J end by 11 bases, with 19 bases between. CDR1 is GTSNPN, CDR2 SVGIG, per germline (reference sequence). The CDR3 has 13 amino acids. CDR3 coding DNA: TGTGCCTGGAGGCGGGGAGGGGGGTTGAGGGCTTTCTTT. It specifies CAWRRGGGLRAFF.

V gene TRBV9 combines with J gene TRBJ2-3; 8 bases match TRBD2. V was clipped by 2 bases and J by 3 bases; unmatched bases: 8. Germline values: CDR1 SGDLS, CDR2 YYNGEE. The CDR3 runs 16 residues. CDR3 coding DNA: TGTGCCAGCAGCGTGGGTAGCGGGGCGCCAACAGATACGCAGTATTTT. Translation: CASSVGSGAPTDTQYF. Combining the CDR3 with reference TRBV9 and TRBJ2-3 gives the whole variable domain DSGVTQTPKHLITATGQRVTLRCSPRSGDLSVYWYQQSLDQGLQFLIQYYNGEERAKGNILERFSAQQFPDLHSELNLSSLELGDSALYFCASSVGSGAPTDTQYFGPGTRLTVL.

The rearrangement links TRBV4-1 to TRBJ1-4; 10 nucleotides line up with TRBD1. The CDR3 covers 14 residues. Germline CDR1 and CDR2: MGHRA and YSYEKL. V was clipped by 5 bases and J by 5 bases; unmatched bases: 2. CDR3 protein: CASSGDRGNEKLFF. The CDR3 coding sequence is TGCGCCAGCAGCGGGGACAGGGGAAATGAAAAACTGTTTTTT.

This chain joins TRBV6-2 or TRBV6-3 and TRBJ2-3; no definite D call. V lost 2 bases to trimming and J lost 1 base, with 10 bases between them. Germline values: CDR1 MNHEY, CDR2 SVGEGT. The CDR3 spans 15 residues. Written as DNA, the CDR3 is TGTGCCAGCAGTTACCCGGCGGAAGGCACAGATACGCAGTATTTT. As protein: CASSYPAEGTDTQYF.

The chain recombines TRBV6-5 with TRBJ1-5, with D unresolved. Germline V lookup: CDR1 MNHEY, CDR2 SVGAGI. V was shortened by 2 bases and J by 0 bases, with 11 bases between the two germline ends. The CDR3 extends over 16 amino acids. CDR3 region: CASSYTQTLSNQPQHF. CDR3 DNA: TGTGCCAGCAGTTACACGCAGACTCTTAGCAATCAGCCCCAGCATTTT.

This chain links TRBV12-3 or TRBV12-4 with TRBJ1-2, with a weak D call TRBD1 (5 bases). The CDR3 spans 13 residues. The V end was cut by 3 bases, the J end by 4 bases, with 9 bases between. The chain's CDR3 is CASSFRQGYGYTF. CDR3 DNA: TGTGCCAGCAGTTTTCGGCAGGGCTATGGCTACACCTTC.

To note about this clone: At the DNA level, this CDR3 is encoded by other sequences in the same sample as well. J is TRBJ2-5 and V is TRBV18; D unclear. V was cut by 0 bases and J by 1 base, with 3 bases left in between. Germline loops: CDR1 KGHSH, CDR2 LQKENI. The CDR3 covers 13 residues. The CDR3 region is CASSPPSQETQYF. Here the CDR3 DNA reads TGTGCCAGCTCACCACCCAGCCAAGAGACCCAGTACTTC. Based on the CDR3 plus reference TRBV18 and TRBJ2-5, the full variable domain is NAGVMQNPRHLVRRRGQEARLRCSPMKGHSHVYWYRQLPEEGLKFMVYLQKENIIDESGMPKERFSAEFPKEGPSILRIQQVVRGDSAAYFCASSPPSQETQYFGPGTRLLVL.

V gene TRBV6-2 or TRBV6-3 combines with J gene TRBJ1-1; unclear D gene. CDR1 is MNHEY, CDR2 SVGEGT, per germline. CDR3 length equals 19 residues. Between the trimmed V and J ends, which lost 5 bases and 5 bases, there was a span of 30 bases. The CDR3 DNA reads as TGTGCCAGCAGTCCCCCCGGTCTCGTGGGCCGTAGTGGTGGGACTGAAGCTTTCTTT. Translated, it gives CASSPPGLVGRSGGTEAFF.

This clone was seen once. Other DNA sequences in the sample encode the same CDR3. The chain couples TRBV12-3 or TRBV12-4 to TRBJ1-2; no definite D call. The CDR3 has 12 residues. V gave up 6 bases and J gave up 0 bases, with 5 bases separating them. In DNA, the CDR3 is TGTGCCAGCAGCCAAACTAACTATGGCTACACCTTC. Amino acid sequence: CASSQTNYGYTF.

This sequence joins TRBV20-1 and TRBJ2-7; D perhaps matches TRBD2 (6 bases). CDR3 length: 11 amino acids. Trimming left V 6 bases short and J 4 bases short, with 10 bases between. Germline CDR1 is DFQATT and CDR2 is SNEGSKA (reference sequence). CDR3 sequence: CSAGRSYEQYF. In DNA, the CDR3 is TGCAGTGCGGGGAGGAGTTACGAGCAGTACTTC.

The chain couples TRBV4-1 to TRBJ2-7; TRBD1 matches 8 bases. CDR3 length: 15 amino acids. J was trimmed by 2 bases and V by 3 bases; bases with no gene match: 6. Germline CDR1 reads MGHRA; CDR2 reads YSYEKL. The chain's CDR3 is CASSQAGQGTYEQYF. CDR3 DNA sequence: TGCGCCAGCAGCCAGGCCGGACAGGGAACCTACGAGCAGTACTTC.

The CDR3 reads CASSYTPGYEQYF. The CDR3 coding sequence is TGTGCCAGCAGCTACACTCCAGGGTACGAGCAGTACTTC. The chain couples TRBV7-8 to TRBJ2-7, with D perhaps matching TRBD1 (5 bases). The V and J ends lost 4 bases and 4 bases respectively, with 11 bases between them. Germline CDR1 reads SGHVS; CDR2 reads FQNEAQ. The CDR3 has 13 residues.

The rearrangement links TRBV3-1 (or the pseudogene TRBV3-2) to TRBJ1-4; the D gene is possibly TRBD1 (5 bases). CDR1 is LGHDT, CDR2 YNNKEL, per germline (reference sequence). The length of the CDR3 is 13 residues. V was clipped by 4 bases and J by 3 bases, with 6 bases between them. For the CDR3, the DNA is TGTGCCAGCAGCCGGGGGGCTAATGAAAAACTGTTTTTT. Its translation is CASSRGANEKLFF.

The chain uses TRBV7-3 and TRBJ2-1, with TRBD2 as a possible D gene (7 bases). V lost 5 bases to trimming and J lost 8 bases, with 16 bases between them. In germline, CDR1 is SGHTA, CDR2 FQGTGA. This CDR3 is 14 amino acids long. The CDR3 loop is CASSPGGGGHEQFF. CDR3 coding DNA: TGTGCCAGCAGCCCTGGAGGGGGGGGCCATGAGCAGTTCTTC. Drawing the rest from reference TRBV7-3 and TRBJ2-1, the complete variable domain is GAGVSQTPSNKVTEKGKYVELRCDPISGHTALYWYRQSLGQGPEFLIYFQGTGAADDSGLPNDRFFAVRPEGSVSTLKIQRTERGDSAVYLCASSPGGGGHEQFFGPGTRLTVL.

V is TRBV20-1 and J is TRBJ1-6; no firm D call. V lost 0 bases and J lost 17, with 11 bases in between. The CDR3 has 11 amino acids. CDR1 and CDR2 (germline): DFQATT, SNEGSKA (reference sequence). The CDR3 nucleotides read TGCAGTGCTAGAGATACCCCGGGGATCCACTTT. Translated: CSARDTPGIHF.

This clone showed up just once. CDR3 nucleotides: TGTGCCTCGACGGGACAGGGAGGCAATCAGCCCCAGCATTTT. Residues: CASTGQGGNQPQHF. The V call is TRBV19, the J call TRBJ1-5; 9 bases agree with TRBD1. The CDR3 is made up of 14 amino acids. From germline, CDR1 is LNHDA and CDR2 SQIVND (reference sequence). V gave up 11 bases and J gave up 2 bases; unmatched junction bases: 7.

V usage is TRBV3-1 (or the pseudogene TRBV3-2) and J usage is TRBJ1-1, with 7 bases that match TRBD1. After removal of 1 base from V and 4 bases from J, the junction contained 6 bases not matched to a gene. The CDR3 extends over 15 amino acids. The germline V gene has CDR1 LGHDT and CDR2 YNNKEL (reference sequence). The CDR3 loop is CASSQATGIVTEAFF. CDR3 DNA sequence: TGTGCCAGCAGCCAAGCGACAGGGATTGTCACTGAAGCTTTCTTT.

This clone was counted once. V is TRBV30 and J is TRBJ2-3; 12 bases fit TRBD2. Germline V gives CDR1 GTSNPN, CDR2 SVGIG (reference sequence). The CDR3 consists of 13 residues. Trimming at V came to 0 bases and at J to 9 bases, leaving 1 base not matched to a gene. In DNA form, the CDR3 reads TGTGCCTGGAGTGTAACTAGCGGGGGGACGCAGTATTTT. Its translation: CAWSVTSGGTQYF.

This clone appeared a single time. The rearrangement links TRBV20-1 to TRBJ2-7; no firm D call. CDR3 length equals 10 residues. CDR1 DFQATT and CDR2 SNEGSKA come from the germline V gene (reference sequence). Trimming pared 5 bases from V and 3 bases from J, leaving 5 bases between. Here the CDR3 DNA reads TGCAGTGCTGGCAACTACGAGCAGTACTTC. This codes for CSAGNYEQYF.

The chain couples TRBV10-2 to TRBJ1-4; perhaps TRBD1 as D (5 bases). This CDR3 is 17 amino acids long. The V gene lost 0 bases and the J gene lost 8 bases, with 19 bases spanning the gap. CDR1 is WSHSY and CDR2 is SAAADI in the germline V gene. CDR3 DNA: TGCGCCAGCAGTGAGTCGAGTATTGCAGGGAGGAGGGAAAAACTGTTTTTT. This sequence encodes CASSESSIAGRREKLFF.

The J gene is TRBJ1-1, the V gene TRBV6-6; D gene unclear. This CDR3 has 14 amino acids. V was shortened by 7 bases and J by 0 bases, with 12 bases between the two germline ends. Germline V gene lookup returns CDR1 MNHNY and CDR2 SVGAGI (reference sequence). CDR3 sequence: CASISRRVNTEAFF. The CDR3, as DNA: TGTGCCAGCATCTCGAGGAGGGTGAACACTGAAGCTTTCTTT.

The CDR3 nucleotides read TGTGCCAGCAGCCGCCGCGCTAGCGGGGGGGCTGAGCAGTACTTC. Translated, it gives CASSRRASGGAEQYF. The chain employs TRBV3-1 (or the pseudogene TRBV3-2) and TRBJ2-7, with 12 bases lining up with TRBD2. Unmatched junction bases numbered 8, after V lost 4 bases and J lost 7 bases. The V gene's germline CDR1 is LGHDT and CDR2 YNNKEL (reference sequence). The CDR3 consists of 15 residues.